This T cell receptor beta chain appears in the sequencing data of a study of regulatory T cells in long-lasting Graves disease. Arm-PCR of CDR3 regions and iRepertoire HTBI primers were the basis on which TCR beta libraries were built. In TCRdb, the multiplex PCR reads were re-called with MiXCR into one record per CDR3 protein. This table holds about 540,000 distinct CDR3 sequences, approximately 12% found once. Time point meaning: newly diagnosed GD, antithyroid drugs for less than 3 months. The TCR library was prepared using RNA isolated from PBMCs. Looked up from germline, CDR1 is WNHNN and CDR2 is SYGVQD (reference sequence). Trimming removed 6 bases from V and 3 bases from J, with 14 bases in between. This CDR3 spans 14 amino acids. These same data were also listed under a study on T cells in Graves' hyperthyroidism and ophthalmopathy. From that second work: First-round RT-PCR with HTBI primers amplified the TCR CDR3 region.

This receptor was obtained from a man between 25 and 39 years old with Graves disease. Material: peripheral blood mononuclear cells (PBMCs), obtained at new diagnosis, from a patient treated with antithyroid drugs. This chain links TRBV10-1 with TRBJ1-1; D not certain. The CDR3 region has the DNA TGCGCCAGCAGAGAAAGGGCGTTCGACACTGAAGCTTTCTTT. It yields the protein CASRERAFDTEAFF.